This TCR beta chain is from a study of CD8 T cells in ankylosing spondylitis. General study results and limits: Apparently characteristic of ankylosing spondylitis blood was a TCR beta motif (about 8 highly homologous variants). Past studies reported some motif variants in reactive arthritis synovial fluid and blood. Within matched ankylosing spondylitis synovial fluid, disease-linked clones were reportedly significantly enriched.

TCRdb fed the 5' RACE reads into MiXCR, producing one record per CDR3 protein. The data show approximately 130,000 distinct CDR3 sequences, with about a tenth seen just once and more than 3% held by the top ten. Many counts were recorded for this clonotype. Its antigen is not identified. The clonotype was recovered from a male donor with ankylosing spondylitis or in good health (not recorded which). The specimen sequenced was blood, either unsorted or a sorted T cell fraction (not recorded which).

The CDR3 region is CSARWGSDEQYF. The CDR3, as DNA: TGCAGTGCTAGATGGGGCAGTGACGAGCAGTACTTC. This chain uses TRBV20-1 with TRBJ2-7, with TRBD1 as a possible D gene (5 bases). This CDR3 comprises 12 residues. Deletions cut 2 bases from V and 5 bases from J, with 10 bases between. Germline-derived CDR1 and CDR2 are DFQATT and SNEGSKA (reference sequence).